Sequencing of this T cell receptor beta chain was carried out in a study of T-cell reconstitution after alpha-beta-depleted transplantation in children. Study-wide findings and caveats: Newly produced T cells mostly accounted for T-cell counts and diversity one year post-transplant. The origin of alpha-beta T cells about two months after transplant was reportedly several hundred expanded graft clones.

This clonotype was detected many times. What it recognizes is unknown. Library preparation (for TCRbeta) was performed with unique molecular identifiers. TCRdb reprocessed the PCR reads via MiXCR and lists one record per CDR3 protein. Counted here are around 500,000 distinct CDR3 sequences, 23% occurring once; the ten biggest clones make up 13% to 15%. The CDR3 runs to 14 residues. Trimming shortened V by 2 bases and J by 6 bases, and 14 bases separated the two germline ends. CDR1 and CDR2 from the germline V gene are SGHTA and FQGTGA. The sample in question was PBMCs, mostly from graft donor cells, obtained 360 days after TCRalphabeta/CD19-depleted stem cell transplant. The sequence was collected from a boy less than two years old who had a stem cell transplant for acute myeloid leukemia, so the T cells may come from the graft donor. The chain links TRBV7-3 to TRBJ2-7, with D perhaps matching TRBD1 (5 bases). This CDR3 reads CASSLQGTGSEQYF. CDR3 nucleotides: TGTGCCAGCAGCTTACAGGGTACCGGGTCCGAGCAGTACTTC. Supplemented by reference TRBV7-3 and TRBJ2-7, the full variable domain reads GAGVSQTPSNKVTEKGKYVELRCDPISGHTALYWYRQSLGQGPEFLIYFQGTGAADDSGLPNDRFFAVRPEGSVSTLKIQRTERGDSAVYLCASSLQGTGSEQYFGPGTRLTVT.